This TCR beta chain was profiled in a study of post-analysis software for immune sequencing data. This clonotype came up once. The antigen remains unidentified. Whole-study results and caveats: The study found significantly lower normalized Chao1 diversity in multiple sclerosis patients than in controls.

Unique molecular identifiers featured in each of the TCR beta cDNA libraries. TCRdb itself ran the PCR reads through MiXCR, one entry per CDR3 protein. The repertoire holds about 680,000 distinct CDR3 sequences, with over 45% as singletons. This clonotype was obtained from a girl between 2 and 10 years old with multiple sclerosis. The sequencing input was blood.

The CDR3 DNA reads TGCGCCAGCAGCCGGGACTCCAGCTCTGGGGCCAACGTCCTGACTTTC. This translates into CASSRDSSSGANVLTF. The chain has TRBV5-1 and TRBJ2-6, with a possible D match to TRBD2 (6 bases). The CDR3 sequence is 16 residues long. The germline gives CDR1 SGHRS, CDR2 YFSETQ. V was shortened by 4 bases and J by 0 bases, with 11 bases between the two germline ends.